The TCR beta chain under discussion was sequenced for a study of regulatory T cells in long-lasting Graves disease. Many counts were recorded for this clonotype. The CDR3 has 16 residues. V was pared by 4 bases and J by 4 bases, with 6 bases of the junction left unmatched. The germline V gene encodes CDR1 SGDLS and CDR2 YYNGEE. Arm-PCR of CDR3 regions and iRepertoire HTBI primers were used to build TCR beta libraries. TCRdb reanalysed the multiplex PCR reads using MiXCR and keeps one entry per CDR3 protein. The data hold approximately 560,000 distinct CDR3 sequences, with more than 15% observed a single time. Specified time point: newly diagnosed GD, antithyroid drugs for less than 3 months. Scientists built the TCR library using RNA that was extracted from PBMCs. The sample was also linked to a second study, of T cells in Graves' hyperthyroidism and ophthalmopathy.

This clonotype was sampled from a man younger than 30 with Graves disease. This specimen consisted of peripheral blood mononuclear cells (PBMCs), obtained at new diagnosis, from a patient treated with antithyroid drugs. This rearrangement joins TRBV9 to TRBJ2-3, with 13 bases that match TRBD2. The CDR3 nucleotides are TGTGCCAGCAGCCCGCGACTAGCGGGAGGCGCAGATACGCAGTATTTT. Translated: CASSPRLAGGADTQYF.